This T cell receptor beta chain was profiled in a study of Ad26.COV2.S vaccination and SARS-CoV-2 variants. The wider study: Participants got Ad26.COV2.S intramuscularly, once or twice 56 days apart. Study observations and caveats: Once vaccination had occurred, spike-specific CD8+ and CD4+ T cell responses reportedly showed substantial breadth. Placebo recipients had lower spike-specific TCR breadth than vaccine recipients.

Notes on this clone: Antigen unknown.

Repertoires were generated with immunoSEQ multiplex PCR, while TCRdb's copy carries only in-frame clones and drops some. The data contain hundreds of thousands of clones, around 90% of them singletons. CDR1 SGHRS and CDR2 YFSETQ come from the germline V gene. J was trimmed by 5 bases and V by 2 bases; bases with no gene match: 5. CDR3 length equals 14 residues. Documented treatment: about 20 received Ad26.COV2.S at low or high dose, single or two shots; 5 received placebo; per-sample allocation not given. On day 63 after the first injection, vaccine and placebo recipients gave samples. An Ad26 vector expressing Wuhan-strain SARS-CoV-2 spike served as the vaccine.

V usage is TRBV5-1 and J usage is TRBJ2-5, with 8 nucleotides matching TRBD2. Sequences were derived from peripheral blood, sampled in a trial of Ad26.COV2.S vaccine versus placebo. The sequence was collected from a person aged 18-65 years who received the Ad26.COV2.S COVID-19 vaccine or a placebo. The CDR3 sequence: CASSLAGVAETQYF. The CDR3 DNA reads as TGCGCCAGCAGCTTAGCGGGAGTTGCGGAGACCCAGTACTTC.